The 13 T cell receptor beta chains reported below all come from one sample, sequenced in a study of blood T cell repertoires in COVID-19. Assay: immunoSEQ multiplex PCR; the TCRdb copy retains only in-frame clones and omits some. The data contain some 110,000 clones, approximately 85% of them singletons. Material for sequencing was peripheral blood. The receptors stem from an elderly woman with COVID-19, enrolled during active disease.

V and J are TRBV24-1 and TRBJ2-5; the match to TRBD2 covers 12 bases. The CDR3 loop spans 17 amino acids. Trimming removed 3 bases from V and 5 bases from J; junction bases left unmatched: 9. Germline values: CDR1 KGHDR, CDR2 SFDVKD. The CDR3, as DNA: TGTGCCACCAGTGATGCCCCTAGCGGGAGGGCGAGGGAGACCCAGTACTTC. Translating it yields CATSDAPSGRARETQYF.

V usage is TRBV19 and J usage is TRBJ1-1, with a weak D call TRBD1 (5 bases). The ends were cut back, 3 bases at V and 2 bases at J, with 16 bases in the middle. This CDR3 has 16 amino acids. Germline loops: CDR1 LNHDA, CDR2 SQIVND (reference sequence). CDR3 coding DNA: TGTGCCAGTAGTATCGCAAGGGGTGTTACAAACACTGAAGCTTTCTTT. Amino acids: CASSIARGVTNTEAFF.

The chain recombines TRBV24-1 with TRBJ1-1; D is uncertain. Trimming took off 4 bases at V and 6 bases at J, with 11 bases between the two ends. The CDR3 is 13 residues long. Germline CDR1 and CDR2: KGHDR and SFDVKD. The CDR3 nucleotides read TGTGCCACCAGTGACAACGACAAGGCTGAAGCTTTCTTT. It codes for CATSDNDKAEAFF.

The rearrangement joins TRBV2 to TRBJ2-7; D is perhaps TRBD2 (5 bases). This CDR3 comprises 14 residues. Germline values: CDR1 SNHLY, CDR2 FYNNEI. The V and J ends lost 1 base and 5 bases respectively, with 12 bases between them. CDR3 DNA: TGTGCCAGCAGTGAAGTACTAGGTCTCGACGAGCAGTACTTC. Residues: CASSEVLGLDEQYF.

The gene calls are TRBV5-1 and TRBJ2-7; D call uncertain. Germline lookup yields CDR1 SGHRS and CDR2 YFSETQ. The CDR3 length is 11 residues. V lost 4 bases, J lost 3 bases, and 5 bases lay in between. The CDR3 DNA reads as TGCGCCAGCAGCGGCAACTACGAGCAGTACTTC. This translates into CASSGNYEQYF.

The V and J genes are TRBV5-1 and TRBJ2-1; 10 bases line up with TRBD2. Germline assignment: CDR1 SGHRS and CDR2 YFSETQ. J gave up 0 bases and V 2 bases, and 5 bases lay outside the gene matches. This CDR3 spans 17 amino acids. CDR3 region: CASSFGLAASSYNEQFF. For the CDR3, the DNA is TGCGCCAGCAGCTTCGGACTAGCGGCCAGCTCCTACAATGAGCAGTTCTTC.

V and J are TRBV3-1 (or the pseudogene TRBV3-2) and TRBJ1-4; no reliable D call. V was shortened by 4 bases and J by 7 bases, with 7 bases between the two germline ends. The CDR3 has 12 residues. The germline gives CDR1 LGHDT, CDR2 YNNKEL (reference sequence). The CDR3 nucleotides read TGTGCCAGCAGCCCTCGGGGTGAAAAACTGTTTTTT. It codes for CASSPRGEKLFF.

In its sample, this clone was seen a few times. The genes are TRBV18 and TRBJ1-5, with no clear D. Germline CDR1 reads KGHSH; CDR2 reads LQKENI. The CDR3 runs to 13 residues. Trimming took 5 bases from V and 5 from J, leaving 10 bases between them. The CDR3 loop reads CASSGQSDQPQHF. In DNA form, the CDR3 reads TGTGCCAGCTCAGGGCAGTCCGATCAGCCCCAGCATTTT. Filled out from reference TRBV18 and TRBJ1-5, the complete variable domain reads NAGVMQNPRHLVRRRGQEARLRCSPMKGHSHVYWYRQLPEEGLKFMVYLQKENIIDESGMPKERFSAEFPKEGPSILRIQQVVRGDSAAYFCASSGQSDQPQHFGDGTRLSIL.

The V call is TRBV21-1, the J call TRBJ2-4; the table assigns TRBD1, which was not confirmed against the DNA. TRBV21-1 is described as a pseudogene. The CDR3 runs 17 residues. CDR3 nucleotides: TGTGCCAACGGGCAGGGGAGACGAGCGGTAGCCAAAAACATTCAGTACTTC. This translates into CANGQGRRAVAKNIQYF.

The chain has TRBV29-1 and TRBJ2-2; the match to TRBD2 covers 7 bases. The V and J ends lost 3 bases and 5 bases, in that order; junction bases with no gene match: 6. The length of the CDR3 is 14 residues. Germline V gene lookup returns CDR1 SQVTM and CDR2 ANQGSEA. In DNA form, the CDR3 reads TGCAGCGTTGAGGGGAGGGGTTTGACCGGGGAGCTGTTTTTT. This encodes CSVEGRGLTGELFF.

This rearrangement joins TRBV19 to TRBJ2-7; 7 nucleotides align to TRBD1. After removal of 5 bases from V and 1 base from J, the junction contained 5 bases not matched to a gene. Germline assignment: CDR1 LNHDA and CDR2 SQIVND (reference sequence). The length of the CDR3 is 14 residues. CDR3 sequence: CASSSRQGSYEQYF. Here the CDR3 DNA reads TGTGCCAGTAGTTCCCGACAGGGATCCTACGAGCAGTACTTC.

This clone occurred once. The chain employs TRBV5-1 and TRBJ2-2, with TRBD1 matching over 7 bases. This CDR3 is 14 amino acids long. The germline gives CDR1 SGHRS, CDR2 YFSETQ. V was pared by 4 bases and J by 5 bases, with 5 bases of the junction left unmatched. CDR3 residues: CASSTGQATGELFF. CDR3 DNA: TGCGCCAGCAGCACCGGACAGGCAACCGGGGAGCTGTTTTTT.

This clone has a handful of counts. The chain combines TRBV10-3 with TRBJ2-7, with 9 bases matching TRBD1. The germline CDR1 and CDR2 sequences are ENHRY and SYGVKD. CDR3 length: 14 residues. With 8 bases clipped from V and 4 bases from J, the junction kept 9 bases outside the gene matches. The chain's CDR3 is CAIRPGQGVYEQYF. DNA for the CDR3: TGTGCCATCCGACCGGGACAGGGAGTTTACGAGCAGTACTTC.